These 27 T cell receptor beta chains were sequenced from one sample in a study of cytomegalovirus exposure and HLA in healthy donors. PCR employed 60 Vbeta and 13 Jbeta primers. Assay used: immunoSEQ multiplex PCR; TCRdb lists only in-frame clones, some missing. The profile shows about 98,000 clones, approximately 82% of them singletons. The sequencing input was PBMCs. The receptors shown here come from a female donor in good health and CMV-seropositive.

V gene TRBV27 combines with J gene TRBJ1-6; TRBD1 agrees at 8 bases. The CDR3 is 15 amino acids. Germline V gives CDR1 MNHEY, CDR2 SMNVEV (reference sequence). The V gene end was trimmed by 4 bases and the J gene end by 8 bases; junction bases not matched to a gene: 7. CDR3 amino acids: CASSYWTGSDSPLHF. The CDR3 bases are TGTGCCAGCAGTTACTGGACAGGGTCGGATTCACCCCTCCACTTT.

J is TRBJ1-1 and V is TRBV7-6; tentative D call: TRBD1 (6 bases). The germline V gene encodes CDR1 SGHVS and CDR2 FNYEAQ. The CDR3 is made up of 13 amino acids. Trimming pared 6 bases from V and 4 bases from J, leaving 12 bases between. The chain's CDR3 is CASRRIGGTEAFF. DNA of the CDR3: TGTGCCAGCAGGAGGATAGGGGGCACTGAAGCTTTCTTT.

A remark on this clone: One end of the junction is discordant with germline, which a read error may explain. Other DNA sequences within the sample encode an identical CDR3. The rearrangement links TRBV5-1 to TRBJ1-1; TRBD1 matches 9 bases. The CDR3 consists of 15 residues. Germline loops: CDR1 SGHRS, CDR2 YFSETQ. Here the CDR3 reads CASSLIWDRATEAFF. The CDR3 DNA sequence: TGCGCCAGCAGCTTGATTTGGGACAGGGCTACTGAAGCTTTCTTC.

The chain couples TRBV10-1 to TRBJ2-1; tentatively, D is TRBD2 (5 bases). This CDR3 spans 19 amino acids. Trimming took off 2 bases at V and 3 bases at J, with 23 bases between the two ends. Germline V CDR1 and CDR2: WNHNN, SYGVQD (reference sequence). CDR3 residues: CASSEAARRGSAGYNEQFF. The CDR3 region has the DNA TGCGCCAGCAGTGAGGCCGCCCGTCGAGGGAGTGCAGGCTACAATGAGCAGTTCTTC.

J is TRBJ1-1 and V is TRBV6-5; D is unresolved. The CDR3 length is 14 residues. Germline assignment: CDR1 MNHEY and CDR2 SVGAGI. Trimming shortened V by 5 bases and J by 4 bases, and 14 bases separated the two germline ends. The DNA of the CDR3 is TGTGCCAGCAGTCCCGATGACATATCCACTGAAGCTTTCTTT. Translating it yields CASSPDDISTEAFF.

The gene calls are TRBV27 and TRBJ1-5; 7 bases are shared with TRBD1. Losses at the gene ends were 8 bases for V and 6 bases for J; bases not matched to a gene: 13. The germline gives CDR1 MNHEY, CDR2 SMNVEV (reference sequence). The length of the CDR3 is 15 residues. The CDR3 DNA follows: TGTGCCAGCGCAGAGCGGACAGGCCGAGGTCAGCCCCAGCATTTT. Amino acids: CASAERTGRGQPQHF.

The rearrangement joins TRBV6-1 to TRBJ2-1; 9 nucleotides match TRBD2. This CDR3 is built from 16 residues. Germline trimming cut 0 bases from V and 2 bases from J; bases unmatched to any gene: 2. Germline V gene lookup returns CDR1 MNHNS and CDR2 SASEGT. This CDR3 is CASSEALAGTYNEQFF. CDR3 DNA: TGTGCCAGCAGTGAAGCGCTAGCGGGGACCTACAATGAGCAGTTCTTC.

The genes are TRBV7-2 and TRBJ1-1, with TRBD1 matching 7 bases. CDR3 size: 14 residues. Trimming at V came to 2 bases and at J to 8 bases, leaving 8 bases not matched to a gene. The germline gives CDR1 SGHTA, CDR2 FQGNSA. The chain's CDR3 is CASSLTGAGIEAFF. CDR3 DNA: TGTGCCAGCAGCTTAACAGGGGCTGGGATAGAAGCTTTCTTT.

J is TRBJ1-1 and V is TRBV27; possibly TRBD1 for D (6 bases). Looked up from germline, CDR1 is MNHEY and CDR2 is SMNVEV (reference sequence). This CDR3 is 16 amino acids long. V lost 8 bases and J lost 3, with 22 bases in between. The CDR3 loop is CASFESWTAGDTEAFF. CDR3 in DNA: TGTGCCAGCTTCGAGTCGTGGACAGCAGGGGACACTGAAGCTTTCTTT.

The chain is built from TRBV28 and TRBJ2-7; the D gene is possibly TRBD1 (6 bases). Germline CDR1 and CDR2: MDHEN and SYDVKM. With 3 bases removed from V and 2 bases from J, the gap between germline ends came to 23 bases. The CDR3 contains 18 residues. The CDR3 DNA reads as TGTGCCAGCAGTTTTCCAGGGTCAGGGGCCTTAACAACCTACGAGCAGTACTTC. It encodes CASSFPGSGALTTYEQYF.

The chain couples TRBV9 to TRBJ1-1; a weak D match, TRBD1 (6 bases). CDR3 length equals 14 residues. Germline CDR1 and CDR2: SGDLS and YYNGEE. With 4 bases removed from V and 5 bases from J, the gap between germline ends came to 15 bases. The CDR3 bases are TGTGCCAGCAGCAAACAATCAAGGGGGACTGAAGCTTTCTTT. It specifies CASSKQSRGTEAFF.

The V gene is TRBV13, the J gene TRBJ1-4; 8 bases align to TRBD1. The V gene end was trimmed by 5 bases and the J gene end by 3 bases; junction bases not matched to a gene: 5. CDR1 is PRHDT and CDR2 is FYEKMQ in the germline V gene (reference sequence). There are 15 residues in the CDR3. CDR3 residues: CASSQRQGPNEKLFF. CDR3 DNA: TGTGCCAGCAGCCAAAGACAGGGGCCTAATGAAAAACTGTTTTTT.

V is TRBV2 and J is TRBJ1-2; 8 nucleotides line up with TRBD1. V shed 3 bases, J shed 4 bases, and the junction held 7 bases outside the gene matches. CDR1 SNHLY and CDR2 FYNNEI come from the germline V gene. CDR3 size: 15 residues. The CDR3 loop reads CASSEAGGVFYGYTF. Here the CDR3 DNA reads TGTGCCAGCAGTGAGGCAGGGGGCGTCTTCTATGGCTACACCTTC.

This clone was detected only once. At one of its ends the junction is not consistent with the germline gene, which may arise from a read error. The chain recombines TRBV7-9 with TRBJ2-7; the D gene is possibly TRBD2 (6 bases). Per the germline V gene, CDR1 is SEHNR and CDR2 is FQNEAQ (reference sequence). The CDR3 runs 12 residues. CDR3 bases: TGTTCCAGCAGGGACTTTAGAGACGAGCAGTACTTC. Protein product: CSSRDFRDEQYF.

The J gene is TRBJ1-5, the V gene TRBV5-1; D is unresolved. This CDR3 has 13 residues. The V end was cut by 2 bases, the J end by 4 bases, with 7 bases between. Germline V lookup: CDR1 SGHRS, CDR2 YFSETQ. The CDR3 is CASSFGGNQPQHF. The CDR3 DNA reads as TGCGCCAGCAGCTTTGGCGGTAATCAGCCCCAGCATTTT.

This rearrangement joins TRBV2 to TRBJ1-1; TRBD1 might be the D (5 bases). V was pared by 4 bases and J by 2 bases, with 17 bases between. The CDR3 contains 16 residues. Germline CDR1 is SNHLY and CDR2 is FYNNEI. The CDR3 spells CASSGSRTSGNTEAFF. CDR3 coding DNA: TGTGCCAGCAGTGGATCTAGGACAAGTGGAAACACTGAAGCTTTCTTT.

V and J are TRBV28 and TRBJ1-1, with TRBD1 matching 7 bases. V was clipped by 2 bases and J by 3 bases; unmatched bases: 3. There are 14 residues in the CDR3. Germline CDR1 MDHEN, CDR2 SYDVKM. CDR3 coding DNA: TGTGCCAGCAGTTTACGGACAGGAGACACTGAAGCTTTCTTT. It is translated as CASSLRTGDTEAFF.

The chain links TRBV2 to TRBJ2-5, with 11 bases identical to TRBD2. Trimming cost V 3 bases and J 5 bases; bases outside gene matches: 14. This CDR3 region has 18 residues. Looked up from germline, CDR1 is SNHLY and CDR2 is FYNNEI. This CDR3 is CASSDLRLAGGDGETQYF. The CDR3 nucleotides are TGTGCCAGCAGTGATCTCCGCCTAGCGGGGGGCGACGGGGAGACCCAGTACTTC.

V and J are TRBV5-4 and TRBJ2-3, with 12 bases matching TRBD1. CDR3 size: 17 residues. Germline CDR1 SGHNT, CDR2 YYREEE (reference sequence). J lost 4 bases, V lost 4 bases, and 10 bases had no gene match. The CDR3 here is CASSPSAGTGGPDTQYF. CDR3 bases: TGTGCCAGCAGCCCCTCAGCCGGGACAGGGGGCCCAGATACGCAGTATTTT.

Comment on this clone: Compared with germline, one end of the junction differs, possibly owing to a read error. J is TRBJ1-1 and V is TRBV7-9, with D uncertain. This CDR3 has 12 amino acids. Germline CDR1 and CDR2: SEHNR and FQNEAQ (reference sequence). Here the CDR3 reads CSSSPMDTEAFF. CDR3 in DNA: TGTTCCAGCAGCCCTATGGACACTGAAGCTTTCTTT. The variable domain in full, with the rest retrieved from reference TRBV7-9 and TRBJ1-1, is DTGVSQNPRHKITKRGQNVTFRCDPISEHNRLYWYRQTLGQGPEFLTYFQNEAQLEKSRLLSDRFSAERPKGSFSTLEIQRTEQGDSAMYLCSSSPMDTEAFFGQGTRLTVV.

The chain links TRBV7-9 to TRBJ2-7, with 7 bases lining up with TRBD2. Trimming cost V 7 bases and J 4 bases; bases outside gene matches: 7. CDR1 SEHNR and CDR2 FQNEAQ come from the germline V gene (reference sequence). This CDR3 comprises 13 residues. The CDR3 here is CASTVGGGYEQYF. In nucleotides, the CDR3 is TGTGCCAGCACCGTTGGGGGGGGTTACGAGCAGTACTTC.

The CDR3 bases are TGTGCCAGCAGCTTAATTAGAAGGGGGCGGACTGAAGCTTTCTTT. It specifies CASSLIRRGRTEAFF. The chain links TRBV7-2 to TRBJ1-1; 7 nucleotides agree with TRBD1. Germline CDR1 reads SGHTA; CDR2 reads FQGNSA. V trimming: 2 bases; J trimming: 5 bases; junction bases outside the gene matches: 8. This CDR3 has 15 residues.

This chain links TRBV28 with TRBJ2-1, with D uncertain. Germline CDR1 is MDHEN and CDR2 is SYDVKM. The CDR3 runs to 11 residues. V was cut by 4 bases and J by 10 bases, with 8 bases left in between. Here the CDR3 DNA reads TGTGCCAGCAGTTCCCCTCTCGAGCAGTTCTTC. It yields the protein CASSSPLEQFF. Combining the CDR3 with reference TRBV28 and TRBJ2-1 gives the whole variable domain DVKVTQSSRYLVKRTGEKVFLECVQDMDHENMFWYRQDPGLGLRLIYFSYDVKMKEKGDIPEGYSVSREKKERFSLILESASTNQTSMYLCASSSPLEQFFGPGTRLTVL.

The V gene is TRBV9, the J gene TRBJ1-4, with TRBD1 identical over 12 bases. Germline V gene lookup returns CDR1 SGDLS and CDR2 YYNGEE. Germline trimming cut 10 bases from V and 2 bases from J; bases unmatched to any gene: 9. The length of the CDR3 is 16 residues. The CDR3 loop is CAQPGQGAGTNEKLFF. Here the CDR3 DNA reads TGTGCCCAACCGGGACAGGGGGCTGGGACTAATGAAAAACTGTTTTTT.

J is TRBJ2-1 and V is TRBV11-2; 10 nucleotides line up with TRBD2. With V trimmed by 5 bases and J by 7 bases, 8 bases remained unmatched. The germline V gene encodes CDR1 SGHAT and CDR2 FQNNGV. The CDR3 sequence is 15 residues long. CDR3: CASSTLAGGSNEQFF. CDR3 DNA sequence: TGTGCCAGCAGCACCTTAGCGGGGGGCTCGAATGAGCAGTTCTTC.

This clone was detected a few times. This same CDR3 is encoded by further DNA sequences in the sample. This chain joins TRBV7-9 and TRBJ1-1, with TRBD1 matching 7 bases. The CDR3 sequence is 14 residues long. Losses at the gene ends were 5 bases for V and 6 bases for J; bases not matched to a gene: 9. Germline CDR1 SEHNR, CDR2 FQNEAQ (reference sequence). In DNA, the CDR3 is TGTGCCAGCAGCCTTTCGACAGGGTACGCTGAAGCTTTCTTT. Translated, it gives CASSLSTGYAEAFF.

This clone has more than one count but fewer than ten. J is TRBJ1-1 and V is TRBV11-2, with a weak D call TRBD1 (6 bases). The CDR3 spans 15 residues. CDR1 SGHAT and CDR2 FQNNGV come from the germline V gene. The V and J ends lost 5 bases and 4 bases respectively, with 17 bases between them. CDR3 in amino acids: CASSQGIRGGTEAFF. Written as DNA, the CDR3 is TGTGCCAGCAGCCAAGGTATCAGGGGTGGCACTGAAGCTTTCTTT. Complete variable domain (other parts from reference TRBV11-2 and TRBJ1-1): EAGVAQSPRYKIIEKRQSVAFWCNPISGHATLYWYQQILGQGPKLLIQFQNNGVVDDSQLPKDRFSAERLKGVDSTLKIQPAKLEDSAVYLCASSQGIRGGTEAFFGQGTRLTVV.